The clone carrying this T cell receptor beta chain was seen at least ten times. Its target is not known. The source of the sample is a study of T cell repertoires in cytomegalovirus infection. Study in general: CMV epitopes that were recently identified and HLA-C-restricted were used alongside well-studied HLA-B-restricted ones. Matching HLA type, along with CMV infection, was indicated by public TCR beta signatures. Study-wide points: Dominant in the ex vivo response were TCR beta clonotypes restricted by HLA-C and specific for CMV. Of the TCR beta families, the public ones yielded a cumulative frequency that identified carriers of CMV plus the relevant HLA.

Germline V gene lookup returns CDR1 SGHTA and CDR2 FQGNSA. The CDR3 totals 13 residues. V was trimmed by 6 bases and J by 2 bases, leaving 11 bases between them. In TCRdb, the reads were re-called with MiXCR into one record per CDR3 protein. There are about 570,000 distinct CDR3 sequences in the sample; approximately 40% occur only once, and about 48% lies in the top ten. The material sequenced was cultured PBMCs, taken from culture after CMV antigen stimulation. The V and J genes are TRBV7-2 and TRBJ2-7; D uncertain. The clonotype originates from a human donor in good health (CMV status not recorded). Some clones in this sample may be carry-over from other donors' samples. The CDR3 spells CASSSGVAYEQYF. The CDR3 nucleotides read TGTGCCAGCAGTTCTGGGGTTGCCTACGAGCAGTACTTC.